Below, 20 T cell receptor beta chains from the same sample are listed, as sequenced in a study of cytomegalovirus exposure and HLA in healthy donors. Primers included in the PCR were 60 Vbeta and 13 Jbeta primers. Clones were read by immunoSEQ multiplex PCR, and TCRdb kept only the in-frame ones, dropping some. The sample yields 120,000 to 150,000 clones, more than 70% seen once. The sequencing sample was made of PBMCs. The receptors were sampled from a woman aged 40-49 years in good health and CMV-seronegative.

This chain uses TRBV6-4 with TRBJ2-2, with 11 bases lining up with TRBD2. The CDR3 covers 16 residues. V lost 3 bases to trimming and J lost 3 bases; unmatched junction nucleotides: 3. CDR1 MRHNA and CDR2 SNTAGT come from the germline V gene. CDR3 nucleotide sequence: TGTGCCAGCAGTGATCTAGCGGGGGGTCACACCGGGGAGCTGTTTTTT. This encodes CASSDLAGGHTGELFF.

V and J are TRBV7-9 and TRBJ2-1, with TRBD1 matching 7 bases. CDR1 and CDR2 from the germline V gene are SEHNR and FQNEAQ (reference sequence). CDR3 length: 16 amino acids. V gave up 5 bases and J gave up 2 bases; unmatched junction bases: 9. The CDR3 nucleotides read TGTGCCAGCAGCCATAGGCTACAGGGGACCTACAATGAGCAGTTCTTC. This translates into CASSHRLQGTYNEQFF. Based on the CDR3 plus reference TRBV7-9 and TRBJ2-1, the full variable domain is DTGVSQNPRHKITKRGQNVTFRCDPISEHNRLYWYRQTLGQGPEFLTYFQNEAQLEKSRLLSDRFSAERPKGSFSTLEIQRTEQGDSAMYLCASSHRLQGTYNEQFFGPGTRLTVL.

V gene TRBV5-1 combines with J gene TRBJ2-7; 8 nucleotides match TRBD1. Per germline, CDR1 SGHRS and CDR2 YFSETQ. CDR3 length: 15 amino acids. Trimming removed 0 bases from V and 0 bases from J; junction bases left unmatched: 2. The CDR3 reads CASSLEQGGSYEQYF. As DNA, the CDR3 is TGCGCCAGCAGCTTGGAACAGGGGGGCTCCTACGAGCAGTACTTC.

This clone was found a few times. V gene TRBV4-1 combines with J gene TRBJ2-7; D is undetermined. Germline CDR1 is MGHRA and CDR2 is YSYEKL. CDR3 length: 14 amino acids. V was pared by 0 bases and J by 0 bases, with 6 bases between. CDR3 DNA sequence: TGCGCCAGCAGCCAAGAACCGAGCTCCTACGAGCAGTACTTC. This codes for CASSQEPSSYEQYF.

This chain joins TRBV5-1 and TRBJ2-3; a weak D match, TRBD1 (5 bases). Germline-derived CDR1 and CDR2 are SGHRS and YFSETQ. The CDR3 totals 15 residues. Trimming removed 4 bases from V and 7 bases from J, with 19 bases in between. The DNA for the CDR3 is TGCGCCAGCAGCGGGGCCCCGCAAAAGGGCAATACGCAGTATTTT. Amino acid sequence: CASSGAPQKGNTQYF.

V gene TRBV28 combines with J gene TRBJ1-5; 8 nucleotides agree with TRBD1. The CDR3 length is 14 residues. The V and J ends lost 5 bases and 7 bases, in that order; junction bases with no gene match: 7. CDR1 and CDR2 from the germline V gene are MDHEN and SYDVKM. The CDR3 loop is CASSRRGPRQPQHF. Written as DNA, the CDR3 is TGTGCCAGCAGTCGCAGGGGGCCTCGGCAGCCCCAGCATTTT.

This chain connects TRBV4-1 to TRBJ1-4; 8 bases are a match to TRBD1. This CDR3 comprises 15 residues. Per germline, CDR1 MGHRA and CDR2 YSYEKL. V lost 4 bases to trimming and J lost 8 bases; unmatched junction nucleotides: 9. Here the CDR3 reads CASSLPDREEEKLFF. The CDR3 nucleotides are TGCGCCAGCAGCCTTCCGGACAGGGAAGAGGAAAAACTGTTTTTT.

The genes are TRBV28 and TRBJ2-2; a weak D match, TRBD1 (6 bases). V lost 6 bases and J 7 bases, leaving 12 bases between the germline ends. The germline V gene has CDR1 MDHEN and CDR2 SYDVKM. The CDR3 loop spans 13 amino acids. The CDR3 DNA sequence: TGTGCCAGCAGCTCAGGACAGAACGGGGAGCTGTTTTTT. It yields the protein CASSSGQNGELFF. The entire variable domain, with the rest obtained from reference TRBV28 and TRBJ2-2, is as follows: DVKVTQSSRYLVKRTGEKVFLECVQDMDHENMFWYRQDPGLGLRLIYFSYDVKMKEKGDIPEGYSVSREKKERFSLILESASTNQTSMYLCASSSGQNGELFFGEGSRLTVL.

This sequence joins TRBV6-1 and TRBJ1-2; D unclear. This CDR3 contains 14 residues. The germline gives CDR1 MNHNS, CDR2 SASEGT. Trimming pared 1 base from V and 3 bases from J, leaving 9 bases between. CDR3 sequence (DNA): TGTGCCAGCAGTGAAGTCGAGCCCCACTATGGCTACACCTTC. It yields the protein CASSEVEPHYGYTF.

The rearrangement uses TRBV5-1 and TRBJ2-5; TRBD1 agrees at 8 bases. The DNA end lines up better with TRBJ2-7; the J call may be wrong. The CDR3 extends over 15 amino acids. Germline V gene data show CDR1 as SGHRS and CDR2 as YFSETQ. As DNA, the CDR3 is TGCGCCAGCAGCTTGGAGACAGGGGTTCCCTACGAGCAGTACTTC. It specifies CASSLETGVPYEQYF.

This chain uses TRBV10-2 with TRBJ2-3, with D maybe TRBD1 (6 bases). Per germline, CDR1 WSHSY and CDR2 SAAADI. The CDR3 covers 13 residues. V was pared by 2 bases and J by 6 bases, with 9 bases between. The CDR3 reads CASSERRGDTQYF. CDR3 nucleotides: TGCGCCAGCAGTGAGCGAAGGGGGGATACGCAGTATTTT.

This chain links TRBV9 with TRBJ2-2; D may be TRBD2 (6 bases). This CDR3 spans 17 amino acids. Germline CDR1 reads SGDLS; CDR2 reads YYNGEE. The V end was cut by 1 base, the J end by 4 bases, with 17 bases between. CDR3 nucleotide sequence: TGTGCCAGCAGCGTATACCCAGCGGGTACTGCCACCGGGGAGCTGTTTTTT. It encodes CASSVYPAGTATGELFF.

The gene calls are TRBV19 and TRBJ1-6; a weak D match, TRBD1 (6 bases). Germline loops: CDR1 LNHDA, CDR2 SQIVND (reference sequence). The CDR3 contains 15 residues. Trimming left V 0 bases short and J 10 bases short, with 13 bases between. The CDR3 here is CASSIEGPGDSPLHF. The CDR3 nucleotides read TGTGCCAGTAGTATAGAGGGGCCAGGGGACTCACCCCTCCACTTT.

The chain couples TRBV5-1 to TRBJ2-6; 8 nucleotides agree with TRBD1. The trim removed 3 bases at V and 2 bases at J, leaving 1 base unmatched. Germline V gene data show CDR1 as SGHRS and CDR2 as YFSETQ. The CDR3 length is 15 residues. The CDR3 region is CASSSTGAGANVLTF. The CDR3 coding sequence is TGCGCCAGCAGCTCGACAGGGGCTGGGGCCAACGTCCTGACTTTC.

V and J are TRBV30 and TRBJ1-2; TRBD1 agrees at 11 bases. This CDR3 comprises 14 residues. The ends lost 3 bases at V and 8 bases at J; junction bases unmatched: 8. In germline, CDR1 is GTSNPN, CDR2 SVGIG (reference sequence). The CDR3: CAWRVWTGGRGYTF. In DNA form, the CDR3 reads TGTGCCTGGAGGGTATGGACAGGGGGCCGGGGCTACACCTTC.

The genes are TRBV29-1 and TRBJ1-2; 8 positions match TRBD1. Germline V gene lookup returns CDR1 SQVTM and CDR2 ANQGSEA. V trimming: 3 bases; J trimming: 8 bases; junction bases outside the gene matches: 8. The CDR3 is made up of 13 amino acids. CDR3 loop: CSVDQQGVRGYTF. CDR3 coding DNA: TGCAGCGTTGACCAACAGGGGGTACGAGGCTACACCTTC.

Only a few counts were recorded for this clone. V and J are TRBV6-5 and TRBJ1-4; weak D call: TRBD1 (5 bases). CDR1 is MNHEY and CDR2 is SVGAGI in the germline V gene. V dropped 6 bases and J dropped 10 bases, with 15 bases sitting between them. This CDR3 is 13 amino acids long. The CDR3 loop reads CASSKPDGGKLFF. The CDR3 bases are TGTGCCAGCAGCAAACCCGACGGGGGAAAACTGTTTTTT.

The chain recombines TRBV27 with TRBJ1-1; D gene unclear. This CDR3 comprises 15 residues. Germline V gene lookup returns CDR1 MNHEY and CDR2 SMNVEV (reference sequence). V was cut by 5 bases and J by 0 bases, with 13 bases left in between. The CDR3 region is CASSPQWSLNTEAFF. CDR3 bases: TGTGCCAGCAGTCCCCAATGGAGCTTGAACACTGAAGCTTTCTTT.

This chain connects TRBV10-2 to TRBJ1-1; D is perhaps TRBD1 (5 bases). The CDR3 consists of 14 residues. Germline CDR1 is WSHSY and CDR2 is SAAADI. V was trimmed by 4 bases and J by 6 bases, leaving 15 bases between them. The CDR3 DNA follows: TGCGCCAGCAGTGGGTGGGGCGCAAACTCTGAAGCTTTCTTT. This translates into CASSGWGANSEAFF.

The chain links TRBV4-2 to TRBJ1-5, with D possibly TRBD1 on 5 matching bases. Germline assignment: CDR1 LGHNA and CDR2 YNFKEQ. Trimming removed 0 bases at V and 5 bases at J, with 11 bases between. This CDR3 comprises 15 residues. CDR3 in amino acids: CASSQEGRGDQPQHF. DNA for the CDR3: TGTGCCAGCAGCCAAGAGGGGCGAGGCGATCAGCCCCAGCATTTT.